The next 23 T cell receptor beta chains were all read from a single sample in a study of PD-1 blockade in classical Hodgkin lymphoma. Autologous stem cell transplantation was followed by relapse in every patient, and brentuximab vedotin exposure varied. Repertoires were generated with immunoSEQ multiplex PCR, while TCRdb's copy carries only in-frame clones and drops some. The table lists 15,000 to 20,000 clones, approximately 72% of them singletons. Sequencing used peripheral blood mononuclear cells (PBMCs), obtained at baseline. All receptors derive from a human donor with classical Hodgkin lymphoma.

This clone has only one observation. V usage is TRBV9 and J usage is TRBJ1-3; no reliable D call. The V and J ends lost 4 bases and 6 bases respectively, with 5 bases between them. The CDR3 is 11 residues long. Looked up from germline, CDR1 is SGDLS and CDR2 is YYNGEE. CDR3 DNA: TGTGCCAGCAGCAGTGAAAACACCATATATTTT. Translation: CASSSENTIYF.

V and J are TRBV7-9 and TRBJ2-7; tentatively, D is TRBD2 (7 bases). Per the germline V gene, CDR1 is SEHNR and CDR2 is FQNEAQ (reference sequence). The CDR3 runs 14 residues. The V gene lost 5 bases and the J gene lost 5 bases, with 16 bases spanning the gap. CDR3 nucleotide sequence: TGTGCCAGCAGCAATCGCGGGGGCCGGGACGAGCAGTACTTC. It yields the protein CASSNRGGRDEQYF.

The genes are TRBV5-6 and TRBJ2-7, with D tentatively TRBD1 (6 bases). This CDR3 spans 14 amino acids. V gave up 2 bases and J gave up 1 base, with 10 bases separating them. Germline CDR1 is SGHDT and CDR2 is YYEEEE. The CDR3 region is CASSLSDRSYEQYF. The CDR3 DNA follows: TGTGCCAGCAGCTTATCGGACAGATCCTACGAGCAGTACTTC.

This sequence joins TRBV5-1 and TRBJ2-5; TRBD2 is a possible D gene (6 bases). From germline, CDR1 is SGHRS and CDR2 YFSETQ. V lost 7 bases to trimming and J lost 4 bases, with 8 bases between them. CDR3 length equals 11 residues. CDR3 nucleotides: TGCGCCAGCTTCGGGGGAGAGACCCAGTACTTC. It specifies CASFGGETQYF. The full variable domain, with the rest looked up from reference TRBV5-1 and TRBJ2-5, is KAGVTQTPRYLIKTRGQQVTLSCSPISGHRSVSWYQQTPGQGLQFLFEYFSETQRNKGNFPGRFSGRQFSNSRSEMNVSTLELGDSALYLCASFGGETQYFGPGTRLLVL.

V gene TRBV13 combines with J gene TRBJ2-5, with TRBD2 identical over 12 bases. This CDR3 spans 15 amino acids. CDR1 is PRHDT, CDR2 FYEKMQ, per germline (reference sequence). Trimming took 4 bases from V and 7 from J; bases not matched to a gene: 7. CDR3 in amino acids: CASSSSGGAERTQYF. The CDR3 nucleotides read TGTGCCAGCAGCTCTAGCGGGGGGGCCGAGAGGACCCAGTACTTC.

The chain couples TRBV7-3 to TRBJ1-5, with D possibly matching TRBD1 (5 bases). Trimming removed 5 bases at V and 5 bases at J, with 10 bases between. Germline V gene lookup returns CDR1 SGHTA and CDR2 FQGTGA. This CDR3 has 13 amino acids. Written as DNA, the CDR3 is TGTGCCAGCAGCCAGACGGGGGATCAGCCCCAGCATTTT. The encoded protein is CASSQTGDQPQHF. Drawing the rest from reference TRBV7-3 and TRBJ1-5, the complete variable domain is GAGVSQTPSNKVTEKGKYVELRCDPISGHTALYWYRQSLGQGPEFLIYFQGTGAADDSGLPNDRFFAVRPEGSVSTLKIQRTERGDSAVYLCASSQTGDQPQHFGDGTRLSIL.

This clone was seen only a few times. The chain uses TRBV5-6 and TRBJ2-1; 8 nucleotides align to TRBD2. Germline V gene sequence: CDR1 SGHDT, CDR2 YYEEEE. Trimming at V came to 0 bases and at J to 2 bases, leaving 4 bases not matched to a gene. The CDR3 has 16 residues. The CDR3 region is CASSLGAGAAYNEQFF. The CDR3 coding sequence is TGTGCCAGCAGCTTGGGAGCGGGGGCCGCCTACAATGAGCAGTTCTTC.

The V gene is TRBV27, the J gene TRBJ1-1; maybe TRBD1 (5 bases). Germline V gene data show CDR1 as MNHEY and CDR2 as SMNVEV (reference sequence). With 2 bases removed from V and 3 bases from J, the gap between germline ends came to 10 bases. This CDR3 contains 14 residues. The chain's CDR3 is CASSLGSGHTEAFF. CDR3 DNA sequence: TGTGCCAGCAGTTTAGGGTCGGGACACACTGAAGCTTTCTTT.

The CDR3 region has the DNA TGTGCCAGCAGCCGCGTCGGGGAATCTAACTATGGCTACACCTTC. Its protein is CASSRVGESNYGYTF. This chain connects TRBV7-2 to TRBJ1-2, with D unclear. Looked up from germline, CDR1 is SGHTA and CDR2 is FQGNSA. Trimming stripped 5 bases from V and 0 bases from J, with 13 bases between. There are 15 residues in the CDR3.

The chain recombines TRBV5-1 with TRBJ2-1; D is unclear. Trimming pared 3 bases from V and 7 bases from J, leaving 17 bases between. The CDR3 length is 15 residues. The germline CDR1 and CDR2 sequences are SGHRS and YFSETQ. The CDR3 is CASSSDPTALNEQFF. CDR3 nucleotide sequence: TGCGCCAGCAGCTCAGACCCCACGGCGTTAAATGAGCAGTTCTTC.

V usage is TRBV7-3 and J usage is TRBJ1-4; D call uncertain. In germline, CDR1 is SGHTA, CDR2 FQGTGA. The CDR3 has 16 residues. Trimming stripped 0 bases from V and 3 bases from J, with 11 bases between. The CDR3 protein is CASSLTVRWANEKLFF. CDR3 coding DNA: TGTGCCAGCAGCTTAACGGTAAGGTGGGCTAATGAAAAACTGTTTTTT.

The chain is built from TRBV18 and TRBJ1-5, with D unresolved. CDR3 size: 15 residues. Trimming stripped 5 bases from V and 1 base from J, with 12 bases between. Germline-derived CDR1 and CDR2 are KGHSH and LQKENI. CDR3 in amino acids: CASSSTSGSNQPQHF. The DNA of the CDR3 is TGTGCCAGCTCATCTACATCGGGGAGCAATCAGCCCCAGCATTTT.

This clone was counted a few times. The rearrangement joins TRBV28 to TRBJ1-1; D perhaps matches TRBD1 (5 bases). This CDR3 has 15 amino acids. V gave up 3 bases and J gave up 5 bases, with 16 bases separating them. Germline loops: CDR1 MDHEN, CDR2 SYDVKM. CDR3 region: CASSLPGPTNTEAFF. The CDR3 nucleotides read TGTGCCAGCAGTTTGCCAGGGCCCACAAATACTGAAGCTTTCTTT.

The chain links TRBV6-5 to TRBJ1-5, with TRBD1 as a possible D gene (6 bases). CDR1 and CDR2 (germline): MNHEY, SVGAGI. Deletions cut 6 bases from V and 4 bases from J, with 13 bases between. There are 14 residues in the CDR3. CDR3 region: CASRTGLANQPQHF. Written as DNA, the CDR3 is TGTGCCAGCAGAACAGGGTTAGCAAATCAGCCCCAGCATTTT.

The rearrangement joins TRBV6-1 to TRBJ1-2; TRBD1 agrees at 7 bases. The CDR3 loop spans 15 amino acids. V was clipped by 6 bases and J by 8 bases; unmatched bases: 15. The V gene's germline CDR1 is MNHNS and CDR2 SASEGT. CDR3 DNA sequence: TGTGCCAGCAGATCAGCCGGGACAGCGGGCGACGGCTACACCTTC. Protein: CASRSAGTAGDGYTF.

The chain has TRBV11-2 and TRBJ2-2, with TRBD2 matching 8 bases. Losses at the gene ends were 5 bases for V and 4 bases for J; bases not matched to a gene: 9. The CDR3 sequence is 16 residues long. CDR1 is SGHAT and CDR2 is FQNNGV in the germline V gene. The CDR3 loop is CASSLWGAGGTGELFF. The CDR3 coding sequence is TGTGCCAGCAGCCTGTGGGGGGCGGGGGGCACCGGGGAGCTGTTTTTT.

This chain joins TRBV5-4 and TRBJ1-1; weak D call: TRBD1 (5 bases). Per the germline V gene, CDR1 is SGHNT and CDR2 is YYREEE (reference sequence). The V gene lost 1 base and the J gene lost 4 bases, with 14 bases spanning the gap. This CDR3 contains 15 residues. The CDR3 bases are TGTGCCAGCAGCTTGTTAGCCGACGGGGGCACTGAAGCTTTCTTT. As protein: CASSLLADGGTEAFF.

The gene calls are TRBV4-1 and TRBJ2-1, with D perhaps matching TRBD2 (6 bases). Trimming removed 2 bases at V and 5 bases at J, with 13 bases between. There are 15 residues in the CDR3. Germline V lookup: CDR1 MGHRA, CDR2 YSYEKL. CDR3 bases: TGCGCCAGCAGCCAACTTTGGGGGGATAACAATGAGCAGTTCTTC. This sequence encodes CASSQLWGDNNEQFF.

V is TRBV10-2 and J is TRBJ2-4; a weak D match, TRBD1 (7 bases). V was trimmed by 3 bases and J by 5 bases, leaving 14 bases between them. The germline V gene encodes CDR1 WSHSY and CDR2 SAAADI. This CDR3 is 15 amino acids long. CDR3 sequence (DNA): TGCGCCAGCAGTGATTGGGGGGACAGCGAAAACATTCAGTACTTC. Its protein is CASSDWGDSENIQYF.

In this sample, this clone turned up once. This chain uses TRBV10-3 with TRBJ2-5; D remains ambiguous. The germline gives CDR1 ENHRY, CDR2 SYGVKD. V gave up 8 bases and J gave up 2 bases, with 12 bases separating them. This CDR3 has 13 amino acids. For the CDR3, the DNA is TGTGCCATCGCGCGACTGGCTCAAGAGACCCAGTACTTC. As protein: CAIARLAQETQYF.

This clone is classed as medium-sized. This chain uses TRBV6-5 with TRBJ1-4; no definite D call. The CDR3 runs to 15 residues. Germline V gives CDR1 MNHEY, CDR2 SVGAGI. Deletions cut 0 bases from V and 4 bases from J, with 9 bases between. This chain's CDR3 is CASSYSDGSNEKLFF. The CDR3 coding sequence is TGTGCCAGCAGTTACTCAGATGGGAGTAATGAAAAACTGTTTTTT.

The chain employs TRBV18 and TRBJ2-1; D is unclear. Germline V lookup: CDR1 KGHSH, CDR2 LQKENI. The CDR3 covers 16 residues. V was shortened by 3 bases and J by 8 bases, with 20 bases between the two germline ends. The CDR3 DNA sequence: TGTGCCAGCTCACCGGAAAGGGTCAGCCGATTCGATGAGCAGTTCTTC. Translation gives CASSPERVSRFDEQFF. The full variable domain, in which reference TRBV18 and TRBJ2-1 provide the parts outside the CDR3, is NAGVMQNPRHLVRRRGQEARLRCSPMKGHSHVYWYRQLPEEGLKFMVYLQKENIIDESGMPKERFSAEFPKEGPSILRIQQVVRGDSAAYFCASSPERVSRFDEQFFGPGTRLTVL.

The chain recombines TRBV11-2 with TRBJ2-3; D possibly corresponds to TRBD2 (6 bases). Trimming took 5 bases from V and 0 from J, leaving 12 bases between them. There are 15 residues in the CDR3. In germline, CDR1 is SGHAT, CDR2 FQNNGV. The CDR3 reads CASSLGGTSTDTQYF. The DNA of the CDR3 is TGTGCCAGCAGCCTTGGAGGGACGAGCACAGATACGCAGTATTTT. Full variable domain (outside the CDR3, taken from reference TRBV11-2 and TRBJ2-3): EAGVAQSPRYKIIEKRQSVAFWCNPISGHATLYWYQQILGQGPKLLIQFQNNGVVDDSQLPKDRFSAERLKGVDSTLKIQPAKLEDSAVYLCASSLGGTSTDTQYFGPGTRLTVL.